This TCR beta chain was identified during a study of shared clonotypes between healthy human individuals. Looked up from germline, CDR1 is SGHDN and CDR2 is FVKESK. Germline trimming cut 2 bases from V and 5 bases from J; bases unmatched to any gene: 9. The CDR3 is 16 amino acids. Several immunoSEQ 96-well plates shared each subset's DNA, each plate a replicate. Clones were sequenced by immunoSEQ multiplex PCR, and TCRdb holds only the in-frame ones, with some missing. The sample comprises about 1 million clones, 70% to 80% of which are singletons, and over 1.3% rests with the top ten. Adult donors, all healthy and HIV-negative, had no recent acute infections or vaccinations.

The source material was memory CD4+ T cells sorted from blood. This sample's subset: CD45RA-negative fraction. This clonotype originated in a man aged 18 to 29 in good health. The chain joins TRBV14 to TRBJ2-5; 9 bases map to TRBD2. The CDR3 nucleotides read TGTGCCAGCAGCCAAAACCCCACTAGCGGGTGGGAGACCCAGTACTTC. Its protein product is CASSQNPTSGWETQYF.